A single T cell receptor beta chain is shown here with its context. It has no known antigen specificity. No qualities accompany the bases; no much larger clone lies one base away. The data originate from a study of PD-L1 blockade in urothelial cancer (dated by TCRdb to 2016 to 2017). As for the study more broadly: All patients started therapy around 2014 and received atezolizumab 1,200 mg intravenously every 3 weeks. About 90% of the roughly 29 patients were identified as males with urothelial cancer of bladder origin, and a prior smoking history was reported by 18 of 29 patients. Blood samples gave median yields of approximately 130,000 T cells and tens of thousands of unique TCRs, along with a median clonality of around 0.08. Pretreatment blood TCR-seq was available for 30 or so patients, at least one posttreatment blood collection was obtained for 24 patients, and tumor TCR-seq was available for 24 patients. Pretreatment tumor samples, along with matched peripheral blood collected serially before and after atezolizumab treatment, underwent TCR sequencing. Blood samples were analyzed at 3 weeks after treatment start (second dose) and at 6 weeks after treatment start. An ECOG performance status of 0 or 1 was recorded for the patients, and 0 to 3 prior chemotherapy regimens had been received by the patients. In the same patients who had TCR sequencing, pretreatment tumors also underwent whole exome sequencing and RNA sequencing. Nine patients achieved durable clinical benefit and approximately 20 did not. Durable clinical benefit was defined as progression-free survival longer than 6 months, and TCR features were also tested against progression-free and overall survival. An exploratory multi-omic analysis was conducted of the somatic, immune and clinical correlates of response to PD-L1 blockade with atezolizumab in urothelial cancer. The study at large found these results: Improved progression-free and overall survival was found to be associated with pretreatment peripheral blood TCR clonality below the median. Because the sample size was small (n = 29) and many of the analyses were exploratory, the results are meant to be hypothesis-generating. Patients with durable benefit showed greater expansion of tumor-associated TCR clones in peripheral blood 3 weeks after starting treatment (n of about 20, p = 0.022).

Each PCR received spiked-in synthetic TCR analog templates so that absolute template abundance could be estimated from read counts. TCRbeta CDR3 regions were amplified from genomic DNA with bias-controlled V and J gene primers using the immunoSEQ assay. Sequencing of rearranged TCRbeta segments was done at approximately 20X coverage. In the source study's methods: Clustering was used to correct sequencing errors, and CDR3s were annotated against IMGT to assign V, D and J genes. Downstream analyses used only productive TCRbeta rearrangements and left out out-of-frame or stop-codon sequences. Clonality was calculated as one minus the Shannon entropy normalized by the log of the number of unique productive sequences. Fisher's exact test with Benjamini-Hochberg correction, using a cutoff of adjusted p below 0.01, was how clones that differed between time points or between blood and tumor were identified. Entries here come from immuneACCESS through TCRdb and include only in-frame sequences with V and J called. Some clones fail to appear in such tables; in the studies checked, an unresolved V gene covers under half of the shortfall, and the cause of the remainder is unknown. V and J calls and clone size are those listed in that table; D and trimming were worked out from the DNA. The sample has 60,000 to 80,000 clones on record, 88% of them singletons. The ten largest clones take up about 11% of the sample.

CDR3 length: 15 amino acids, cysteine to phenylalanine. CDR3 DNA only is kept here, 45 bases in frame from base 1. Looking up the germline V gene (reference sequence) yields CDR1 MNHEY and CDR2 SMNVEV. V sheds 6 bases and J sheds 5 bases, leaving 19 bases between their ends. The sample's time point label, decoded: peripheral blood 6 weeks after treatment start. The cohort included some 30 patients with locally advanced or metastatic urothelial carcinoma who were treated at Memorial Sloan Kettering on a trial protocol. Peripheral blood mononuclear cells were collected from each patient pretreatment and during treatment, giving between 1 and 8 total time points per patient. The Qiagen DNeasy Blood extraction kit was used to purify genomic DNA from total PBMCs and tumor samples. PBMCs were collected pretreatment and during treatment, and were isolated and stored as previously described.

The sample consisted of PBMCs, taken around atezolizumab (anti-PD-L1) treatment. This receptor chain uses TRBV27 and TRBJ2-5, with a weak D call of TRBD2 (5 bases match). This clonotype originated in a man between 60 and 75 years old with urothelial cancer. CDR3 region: CASSPLPLASETQYF. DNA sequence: TGTGCCAGCAGCCCACTCCCCCTAGCCTCCGAGACCCAGTACTTC.